This TCR beta chain is from a study of graft-versus-host responses after intestinal transplantation. Looking at the study overall: Recipients had multivisceral, liver-intestinal, or isolated intestinal transplants. Anti-thymocyte globulin induction, then tacrolimus and steroids for roughly 3 years, went to all recipients.

CDR3 length: 16 residues. CDR1 is LGHNA and CDR2 is YNFKEQ in the germline V gene. The V segment lost 0 bases and the J segment 1 base; nucleotides outside the gene matches: 3. General observations from the study: Elevated graft-versus-host to host-versus-graft clonal ratios in allografts were recorded for patients with graft-donor T cell macrochimerism. GvH clones surfaced in recipient marrow, some emerging earlier in ileum or blood.

Here immunoSEQ multiplex PCR was the method, and the copy in TCRdb shows in-frame clones only, minus some. The sample carries 70,000 to 80,000 clones, 90% recorded once. Note on this clone: Its matching antigen is unknown.

The rearrangement uses TRBV4-2 and TRBJ2-3; TRBD2 matches at 8 bases. This TCR was recovered from a human donor who received an intestinal transplant. Specimen: unstimulated CD8+ T cells sorted from spleen or lymph node cells, collected before intestinal transplant. The CDR3 region has the DNA TGTGCCAGCAGCCAAGATCCAGCGGGGGGCACAGATACGCAGTATTTT. Its protein is CASSQDPAGGTDTQYF.